This T cell receptor beta chain is from a study of cytomegalovirus exposure and HLA in healthy donors. PCR was performed using 60 Vbeta and 13 Jbeta primers. Profiled with immunoSEQ multiplex PCR; TCRdb holds only in-frame clones, not every one. Of some 120,000 clones in the sample, around 70% were seen once. This clone has only one observation. This CDR3 region has 17 residues. Germline lookup yields CDR1 KGHSH and CDR2 LQKENI. V lost 5 bases and J 0 bases, leaving 16 bases between the germline ends. Material: PBMCs. The receptor's source is a woman aged 40 to 50 in good health and CMV-seronegative. The chain joins TRBV18 to TRBJ1-4, with D possibly being TRBD1 (5 bases). The CDR3 nucleotides read TGTGCCAGCTCAGGCGGGACGGAAAATCCAACTAATGAAAAACTGTTTTTT. Encoded protein: CASSGGTENPTNEKLFF.